This T cell receptor beta chain was captured by sequencing in a study of Tregs in tolerant kidney transplant recipients. V was clipped by 4 bases and J by 7 bases, with 16 bases between them. The CDR3 contains 13 residues. Germline values: CDR1 GTSNPN, CDR2 SVGIG (reference sequence). On this clone: Its specificity is unknown.

Sequenced by immunoSEQ multiplex PCR; TCRdb stores in-frame clones only, minus some. The sample holds 9,000 to 13,000 clones; under 95% are singletons and the top ten take 4.5% to 7%. J is TRBJ1-1 and V is TRBV30; D remains unclear. The origin of this receptor is a human patient who received a combined kidney and bone marrow transplant. The sequenced sample was Tregs from blood cultured with allogeneic cells, obtained before the transplant. CDR3 in amino acids: CAWNHRMEGEAFF. The CDR3 bases are TGTGCCTGGAACCATCGGATGGAGGGTGAAGCTTTCTTT.